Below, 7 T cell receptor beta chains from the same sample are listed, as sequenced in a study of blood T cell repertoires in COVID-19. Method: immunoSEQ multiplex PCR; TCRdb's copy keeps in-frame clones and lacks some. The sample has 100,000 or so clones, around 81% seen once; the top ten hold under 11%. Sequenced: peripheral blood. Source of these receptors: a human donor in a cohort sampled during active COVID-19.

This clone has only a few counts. The CDR3 nucleotides are TGTGCCAGCAGTGAAGCGGTAATGGGACTCGACGCCTACGAGCAGTACTTC. Translated: CASSEAVMGLDAYEQYF. The genes are TRBV2 and TRBJ2-7, with a tentative D call TRBD2 (6 bases). This CDR3 comprises 17 residues. Germline V CDR1 and CDR2: SNHLY, FYNNEI. V was pared by 0 bases and J by 2 bases, with 17 bases between.

The chain's CDR3 is CASSSRSYEQYF. The CDR3 DNA reads TGTGCCAGCAGCTCGAGGAGTTACGAGCAGTACTTC. The chain links TRBV7-9 to TRBJ2-7; D is uncertain. CDR1 SEHNR and CDR2 FQNEAQ come from the germline V gene (reference sequence). V lost 4 bases to trimming and J lost 4 bases, with 8 bases between them. The CDR3 consists of 12 residues.

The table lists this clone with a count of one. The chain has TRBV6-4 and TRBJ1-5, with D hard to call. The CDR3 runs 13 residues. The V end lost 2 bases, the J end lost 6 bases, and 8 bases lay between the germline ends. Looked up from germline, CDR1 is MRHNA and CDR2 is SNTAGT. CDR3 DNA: TGTGCCAGCAGTGACGAGGGAGGTCAGCCCCAGCATTTT. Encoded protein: CASSDEGGQPQHF.

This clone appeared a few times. CDR3 sequence reads: CASSPWEGTEAFF. CDR3 in DNA: TGTGCCAGCTCACCTTGGGAGGGCACTGAAGCTTTCTTT. This rearrangement joins TRBV18 to TRBJ1-1; D ambiguous. Germline assignment: CDR1 KGHSH and CDR2 LQKENI. The length of the CDR3 is 13 residues. Trimming pared 3 bases from V and 4 bases from J, leaving 9 bases between.

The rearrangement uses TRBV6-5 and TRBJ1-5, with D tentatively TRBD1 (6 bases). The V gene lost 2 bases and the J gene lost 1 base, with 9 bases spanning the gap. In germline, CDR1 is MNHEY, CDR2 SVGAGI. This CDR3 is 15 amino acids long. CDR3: CASSYRQDSNQPQHF. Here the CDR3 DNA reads TGTGCCAGCAGTTACCGACAGGACAGCAATCAGCCCCAGCATTTT.

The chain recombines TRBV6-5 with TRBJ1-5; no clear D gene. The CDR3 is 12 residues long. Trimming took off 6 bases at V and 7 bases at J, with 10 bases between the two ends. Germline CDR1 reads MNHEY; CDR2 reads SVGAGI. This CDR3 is CASRKLSQPQHF. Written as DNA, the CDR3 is TGTGCCAGCAGAAAGCTTAGCCAGCCCCAGCATTTT.

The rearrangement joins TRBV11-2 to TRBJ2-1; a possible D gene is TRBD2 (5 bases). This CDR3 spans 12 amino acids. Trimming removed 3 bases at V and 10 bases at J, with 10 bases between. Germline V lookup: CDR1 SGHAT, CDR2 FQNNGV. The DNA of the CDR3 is TGTGCCAGCAGCTTGTTAGCGTACGAGCAGTTCTTC. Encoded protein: CASSLLAYEQFF. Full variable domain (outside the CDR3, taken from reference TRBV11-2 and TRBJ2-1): EAGVAQSPRYKIIEKRQSVAFWCNPISGHATLYWYQQILGQGPKLLIQFQNNGVVDDSQLPKDRFSAERLKGVDSTLKIQPAKLEDSAVYLCASSLLAYEQFFGPGTRLTVL.